Following are 32 T cell receptor beta chains from one sample sequenced in a study of OX40 agonist ivuxolimab in advanced cancers. Library creation used the immunoSEQ multiplex PCR assay. Entries here come from immuneACCESS through TCRdb and include only in-frame sequences with V and J called. Some clones fail to appear in such tables; in the studies checked, an unresolved V gene covers under half of the shortfall, and the cause of the remainder is unknown. The table for this sample lists tens of thousands of clones; around 90% of them were counted only once. Together, the top ten hold roughly an eighth of the sample. Source: CD4+ or CD8+ T cells sorted from blood, taken in a trial of the OX40 agonist ivuxolimab. These receptor sequences come from an adult with an advanced solid tumor such as melanoma, head and neck, liver or kidney cancer.

The V gene is TRBV7-6, the J gene TRBJ2-1; 9 bases map to TRBD2. V was clipped by 7 bases and J by 7 bases; unmatched bases: 14. This CDR3 has 16 residues. Germline V lookup: CDR1 SGHVS, CDR2 FNYEAQ. CDR3 loop: CASTLDGREGLNEQFF. The CDR3 DNA follows: TGTGCCAGCACCCTTGACGGGCGGGAGGGCTTGAATGAGCAGTTCTTC.

The chain couples TRBV6-5 to TRBJ1-1; maybe TRBD1 (5 bases). V dropped 2 bases and J dropped 3 bases, with 16 bases sitting between them. Germline V gene sequence: CDR1 MNHEY, CDR2 SVGAGI. The CDR3 loop spans 16 amino acids. CDR3 DNA: TGTGCCAGCAGTTACGGCTCCGGCCCGGGGGACACTGAAGCTTTCTTT. Translation: CASSYGSGPGDTEAFF.

Written as DNA, the CDR3 is TGCGCCAGCAGCCAAGAAGCGCGGGAGGTCACGAAGCAGTACTTC. It is translated as CASSQEAREVTKQYF. The chain joins TRBV4-1 to TRBJ2-7; the match to TRBD2 covers 8 bases. Trimming cost V 0 bases and J 8 bases; bases outside gene matches: 9. Per the germline V gene, CDR1 is MGHRA and CDR2 is YSYEKL. The CDR3 length is 15 residues.

The chain combines TRBV28 with TRBJ2-1; 11 positions agree with TRBD2. CDR1 and CDR2 (germline): MDHEN, SYDVKM. J lost 6 bases, V lost 2 bases, and 9 bases had no gene match. This CDR3 is built from 17 residues. CDR3 sequence (DNA): TGTGCCAGCAGTTTAACTCTAGCGGGAGGCCCGTCCAATGAGCAGTTCTTC. Its protein product is CASSLTLAGGPSNEQFF.

This clone has just one count. The rearrangement links TRBV19 to TRBJ2-2, with D unclear. Germline V gene lookup returns CDR1 LNHDA and CDR2 SQIVND (reference sequence). Trimming removed 1 base at V and 7 bases at J, with 4 bases between. This CDR3 is built from 12 residues. The CDR3 spells CASSIGGGELFF. Written as DNA, the CDR3 is TGTGCCAGTAGTATAGGGGGCGGGGAGCTGTTTTTT.

The genes are TRBV10-1 and TRBJ2-1; D is ambiguous. CDR1 is WNHNN, CDR2 SYGVQD, per germline (reference sequence). This CDR3 contains 12 residues. Trimming took 10 bases from V and 8 from J, leaving 15 bases between them. CDR3 in DNA: TGCGCCACCAGCCCGGCTGGGGATGAGCAGTTCTTC. Translated: CATSPAGDEQFF.

This chain uses TRBV5-5 with TRBJ2-2, with D hard to call. Trimming removed 5 bases from V and 5 bases from J, with 7 bases in between. The germline gives CDR1 SGHKS, CDR2 YYEKEE (reference sequence). The CDR3 is 12 amino acids. Here the CDR3 DNA reads TGTGCCAGCAGTCAGGTTACCGGGGAGCTGTTTTTT. It is translated as CASSQVTGELFF.

The rearrangement links TRBV10-2 to TRBJ1-1, with TRBD1 as a possible D gene (6 bases). The CDR3 extends over 12 amino acids. The germline gives CDR1 WSHSY, CDR2 SAAADI. V was trimmed by 8 bases and J by 3 bases, leaving 10 bases between them. CDR3: CASVGGHTEAFF. The CDR3 DNA follows: TGCGCCAGCGTGGGGGGGCACACTGAAGCTTTCTTT.

This clone was seen just once. The genes are TRBV6-5 and TRBJ2-5; D unclear. Germline loops: CDR1 MNHEY, CDR2 SVGAGI. The CDR3 consists of 11 residues. Trimming took off 7 bases at V and 1 base at J, with 4 bases between the two ends. CDR3 sequence reads: CASTSQETQYF. The CDR3 bases are TGTGCCAGCACCAGCCAAGAGACCCAGTACTTC.

The chain uses TRBV27 and TRBJ1-4, with D possibly being TRBD1 (6 bases). The CDR3 is 15 amino acids. V was clipped by 3 bases and J by 8 bases, with 16 bases between them. Germline V gene data show CDR1 as MNHEY and CDR2 as SMNVEV (reference sequence). The CDR3 sequence: CASSLGSWDIEKLFF. As DNA, the CDR3 is TGTGCCAGCAGTTTGGGTTCTTGGGACATAGAAAAACTGTTTTTT.

The gene calls are TRBV27 and TRBJ2-7, with 12 bases identical to TRBD2. The germline V gene has CDR1 MNHEY and CDR2 SMNVEV (reference sequence). CDR3 length equals 16 residues. The trim removed 4 bases at V and 7 bases at J, leaving 11 bases unmatched. The CDR3 nucleotides are TGTGCCAGCAGTTCCGAGACTAGCGGGAGTGTGGGGGAGCAGTACTTC. Its protein product is CASSSETSGSVGEQYF.

Here the CDR3 DNA reads TGCGCCAGCAGCCAAGAAACAGGCTACGAGCAGTACTTC. Its protein product is CASSQETGYEQYF. This chain links TRBV4-3 with TRBJ2-7, with D possibly TRBD1 on 5 matching bases. This CDR3 has 13 amino acids. The germline CDR1 and CDR2 sequences are LGHNA and YSLEER. The V end lost 0 bases, the J end lost 3 bases, and 6 bases lay between the germline ends.

V usage is TRBV7-6 and J usage is TRBJ2-7, with D maybe TRBD1 (5 bases). The CDR3 covers 13 residues. Germline CDR1 is SGHVS and CDR2 is FNYEAQ. Trimming took 1 base from V and 4 from J, leaving 8 bases between them. The CDR3 here is CASSLGQIYEQYF. CDR3 in DNA: TGTGCCAGCAGCTTAGGACAGATATACGAGCAGTACTTC.

This chain joins TRBV27 and TRBJ2-7; 9 nucleotides match TRBD1. Germline CDR1 MNHEY, CDR2 SMNVEV (reference sequence). V shed 4 bases, J shed 4 bases, and the junction held 8 bases outside the gene matches. The CDR3 contains 15 residues. The CDR3 DNA is TGTGCCAGCAGTTCCCGACAGGGGGACCCATACGAGCAGTACTTC. Encoded protein: CASSSRQGDPYEQYF.

The V call is TRBV7-9, the J call TRBJ1-2, with D possibly matching TRBD1 (6 bases). Deletions cut 5 bases from V and 8 bases from J, with 27 bases between. The CDR3 sequence is 17 residues long. Germline assignment: CDR1 SEHNR and CDR2 FQNEAQ (reference sequence). The CDR3 bases are TGTGCCAGCAGCCAAGGGACCCCGGGACATCATTCAGTGGGCTACACCTTC. Its translation: CASSQGTPGHHSVGYTF.

The rearrangement uses TRBV29-1 and TRBJ1-5; TRBD1 matches 7 bases. The V segment lost 6 bases and the J segment 5 bases; nucleotides outside the gene matches: 7. CDR3 size: 13 residues. Germline CDR1 SQVTM, CDR2 ANQGSEA. CDR3 residues: CSVLDREDQPQHF. The CDR3 nucleotides are TGCAGCGTCCTCGACAGGGAAGATCAGCCCCAGCATTTT.

This clone was detected only once. This chain connects TRBV28 to TRBJ1-2, with D tentatively TRBD1 (6 bases). V gave up 2 bases and J gave up 4 bases, with 14 bases separating them. The V gene's germline CDR1 is MDHEN and CDR2 SYDVKM. The CDR3 is made up of 15 amino acids. The CDR3 sequence: CASSLVQGIGYGYTF. In DNA, the CDR3 is TGTGCCAGCAGTTTAGTCCAGGGGATCGGCTATGGCTACACCTTC.

The J gene is TRBJ2-7, the V gene TRBV14; no definite D call. The length of the CDR3 is 14 residues. The germline V gene encodes CDR1 SGHDN and CDR2 FVKESK. V lost 4 bases, J lost 4 bases, and 14 bases lay in between. CDR3 protein: CASSPLMPQYEQYF. The CDR3 DNA sequence: TGTGCCAGCAGCCCCCTCATGCCACAGTACGAGCAGTACTTC.

The chain employs TRBV4-1 and TRBJ1-4; D ambiguous. The CDR3 runs to 15 residues. Germline CDR1 MGHRA, CDR2 YSYEKL. V was cut by 1 base and J by 4 bases, with 10 bases left in between. DNA for the CDR3: TGCGCCAGCAGCCAAGTGTCAGAACTTAATGAAAAACTGTTTTTT. This translates into CASSQVSELNEKLFF.

The chain carries TRBV6-1 and TRBJ2-7, with D perhaps TRBD2 (6 bases). This CDR3 spans 14 amino acids. Germline lookup yields CDR1 MNHNS and CDR2 SASEGT. V was clipped by 6 bases and J by 2 bases, with 14 bases between them. The DNA for the CDR3 is TGTGCCAGCAGCTCTATCGGGGAGGCCTACGAGCAGTACTTC. It specifies CASSSIGEAYEQYF.

The chain employs TRBV4-1 and TRBJ2-2, with 9 bases lining up with TRBD2. V lost 2 bases to trimming and J lost 6 bases; unmatched junction nucleotides: 7. CDR3 length equals 16 residues. Per the germline V gene, CDR1 is MGHRA and CDR2 is YSYEKL. CDR3: CASSQPAGGVAGELFF. The CDR3 DNA is TGCGCCAGCAGCCAACCGGCGGGAGGGGTCGCCGGGGAGCTGTTTTTT.

The rearrangement joins TRBV4-2 to TRBJ2-3, with 13 bases lining up with TRBD2. Germline V lookup: CDR1 LGHNA, CDR2 YNFKEQ. J lost 1 base, V lost 2 bases, and 12 bases had no gene match. The CDR3 spans 20 residues. CDR3 coding DNA: TGTGCCAGCAGCCAAAAAGAACTAGCGGGAGGGTTAAGAGGCACAGATACGCAGTATTTT. Its protein product is CASSQKELAGGLRGTDTQYF.

This clone was counted a few times. This sequence joins TRBV27 and TRBJ2-3, with D perhaps matching TRBD1 or TRBD2 (6 bases each). Germline loops: CDR1 MNHEY, CDR2 SMNVEV (reference sequence). Trimming left V 4 bases short and J 2 bases short, with 19 bases between. This CDR3 comprises 17 residues. CDR3 coding DNA: TGTGCCAGCAGTTCCCAGGGGTGGGCGGGAACCACAGATACGCAGTATTTT. It codes for CASSSQGWAGTTDTQYF.

The rearrangement joins TRBV6-6 to TRBJ2-7; D is possibly TRBD1 (7 bases). Deletions cut 6 bases from V and 4 bases from J, with 19 bases between. There are 15 residues in the CDR3. The germline CDR1 and CDR2 sequences are MNHNY and SVGAGI (reference sequence). The CDR3 bases are TGTGCCAGCAGCGTCCCAGGGGGGTCGCCGTACGAGCAGTACTTC. It translates to CASSVPGGSPYEQYF.

The V and J genes are TRBV4-1 and TRBJ2-3, with TRBD2 matching 8 bases. This CDR3 spans 16 amino acids. Germline trimming cut 3 bases from V and 0 bases from J; bases unmatched to any gene: 5. Germline loops: CDR1 MGHRA, CDR2 YSYEKL. As DNA, the CDR3 is TGCGCCAGCAGCCAGGTAGCGGGAAGGAGCACAGATACGCAGTATTTT. Translated, it gives CASSQVAGRSTDTQYF.

The rearrangement uses TRBV9 and TRBJ2-1; D not certain. CDR1 SGDLS and CDR2 YYNGEE come from the germline V gene. This CDR3 is built from 12 residues. V dropped 5 bases and J dropped 6 bases, with 9 bases sitting between them. CDR3 nucleotide sequence: TGTGCCAGCAGTCCCTACCCCAATGAGCAGTTCTTC. Translated: CASSPYPNEQFF.

The rearrangement links TRBV18 to TRBJ2-7; 7 bases are a match to TRBD1. The CDR3 extends over 16 amino acids. CDR1 is KGHSH and CDR2 is LQKENI in the germline V gene. Germline trimming cut 1 base from V and 2 bases from J; bases unmatched to any gene: 8. CDR3 loop: CASSPQGGQDAYEQYF. The CDR3, as DNA: TGTGCCAGCTCACCACAGGGCGGACAGGATGCCTACGAGCAGTACTTC. Full variable domain (rest looked up from reference TRBV18 and TRBJ2-7): NAGVMQNPRHLVRRRGQEARLRCSPMKGHSHVYWYRQLPEEGLKFMVYLQKENIIDESGMPKERFSAEFPKEGPSILRIQQVVRGDSAAYFCASSPQGGQDAYEQYFGPGTRLTVT.

The CDR3 DNA sequence: TGTGCCAGCAGCCTGGGGAGCGGGAGTAGCTACGAGCAGTACTTC. This gives the protein CASSLGSGSSYEQYF. This chain uses TRBV9 with TRBJ2-7, with 8 bases fitting TRBD2. V gave up 4 bases and J gave up 3 bases; unmatched junction bases: 9. This CDR3 comprises 15 residues. CDR1 is SGDLS, CDR2 YYNGEE, per germline. The full variable domain, with the rest looked up from reference TRBV9 and TRBJ2-7, is DSGVTQTPKHLITATGQRVTLRCSPRSGDLSVYWYQQSLDQGLQFLIQYYNGEERAKGNILERFSAQQFPDLHSELNLSSLELGDSALYFCASSLGSGSSYEQYFGPGTRLTVT.

The chain's CDR3 is CASSFYAALAKNIQYF. The CDR3 DNA reads as TGTGCCAGCAGCTTCTACGCGGCTCTAGCCAAAAACATTCAGTACTTC. The V and J genes are TRBV7-9 and TRBJ2-4; D is uncertain. Trimming took 3 bases from V and 0 from J, leaving 12 bases between them. CDR1 and CDR2 from the germline V gene are SEHNR and FQNEAQ (reference sequence). The CDR3 is 16 residues long.

The rearrangement uses TRBV6-1 and TRBJ2-2; TRBD1 aligns across 10 bases. The CDR3 totals 15 residues. With V trimmed by 3 bases and J by 6 bases, 4 bases remained unmatched. Germline-derived CDR1 and CDR2 are MNHNS and SASEGT. This chain's CDR3 is CASSEETGGAGELFF. The CDR3 nucleotides read TGTGCCAGCAGTGAGGAGACAGGGGGCGCCGGGGAGCTGTTTTTT.

A few counts support this clone. The chain has TRBV6-4 and TRBJ2-1; TRBD2 agrees at 14 bases. Trimming cost V 4 bases and J 10 bases; bases outside gene matches: 6. The CDR3 is 15 amino acids. CDR1 and CDR2 (germline): MRHNA, SNTAGT. The CDR3, as DNA: TGTGCCAGCAGTGGACTAGCGGGAGGGCCGGAGGAGCAGTTCTTC. It specifies CASSGLAGGPEEQFF.

This sequence joins TRBV6-6 and TRBJ2-1; maybe TRBD2 (6 bases). Trimming removed 2 bases from V and 5 bases from J, with 13 bases in between. Germline V gene data show CDR1 as MNHNY and CDR2 as SVGAGI (reference sequence). This CDR3 comprises 15 residues. The DNA for the CDR3 is TGTGCCAGCAGTTACGGGGCGGGGTCTGACAATGAGCAGTTCTTC. Protein sequence: CASSYGAGSDNEQFF.